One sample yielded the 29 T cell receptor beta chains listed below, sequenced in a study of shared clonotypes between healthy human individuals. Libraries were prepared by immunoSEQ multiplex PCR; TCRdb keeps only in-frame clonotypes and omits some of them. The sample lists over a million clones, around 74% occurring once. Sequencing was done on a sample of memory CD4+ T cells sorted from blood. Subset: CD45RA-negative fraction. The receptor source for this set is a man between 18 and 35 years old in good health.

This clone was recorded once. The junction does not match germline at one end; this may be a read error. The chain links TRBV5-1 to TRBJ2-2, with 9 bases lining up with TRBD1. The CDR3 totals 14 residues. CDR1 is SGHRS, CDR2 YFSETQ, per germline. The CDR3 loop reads CASTLDRGSGELFF. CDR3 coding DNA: TGCGCCAGCACCTTGGACAGGGGATCCGGGGAGCTGTTTTTT.

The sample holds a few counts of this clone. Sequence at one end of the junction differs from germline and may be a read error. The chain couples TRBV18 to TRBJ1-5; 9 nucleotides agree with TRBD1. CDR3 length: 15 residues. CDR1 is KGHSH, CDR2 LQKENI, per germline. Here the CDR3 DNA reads TGTGCCAGCTCGCAGGGACAGGGTAGCCATCAGCCCCAGCATTTT. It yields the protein CASSQGQGSHQPQHF.

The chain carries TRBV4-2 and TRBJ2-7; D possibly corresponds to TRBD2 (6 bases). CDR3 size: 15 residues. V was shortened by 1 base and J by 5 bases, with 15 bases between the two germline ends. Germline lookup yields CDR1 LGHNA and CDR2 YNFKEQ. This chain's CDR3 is CASSQGSSEENEQYF. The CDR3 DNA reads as TGTGCCAGCAGCCAAGGGTCTAGCGAGGAGAACGAGCAGTACTTC.

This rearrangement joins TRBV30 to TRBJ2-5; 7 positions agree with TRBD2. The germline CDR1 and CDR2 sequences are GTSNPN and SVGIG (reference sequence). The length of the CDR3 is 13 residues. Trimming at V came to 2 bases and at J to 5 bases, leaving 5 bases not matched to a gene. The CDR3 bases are TGTGCCTGGAGTAGGAGCGGGGTGGAGACCCAGTACTTC. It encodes CAWSRSGVETQYF.

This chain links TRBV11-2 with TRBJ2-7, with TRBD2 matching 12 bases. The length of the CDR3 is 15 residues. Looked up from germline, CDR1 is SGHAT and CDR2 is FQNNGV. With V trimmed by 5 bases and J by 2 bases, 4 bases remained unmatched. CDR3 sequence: CASSPRTSGAYEQYF. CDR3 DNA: TGTGCCAGCAGCCCACGGACTAGCGGGGCCTACGAGCAGTACTTC.

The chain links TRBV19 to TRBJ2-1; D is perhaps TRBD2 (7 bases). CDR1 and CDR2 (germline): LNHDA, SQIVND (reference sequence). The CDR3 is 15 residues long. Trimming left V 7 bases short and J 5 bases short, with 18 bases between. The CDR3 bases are TGTGCCAGTACTGAGTCGGGGGGCGCAAACAATGAGCAGTTCTTC. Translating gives CASTESGGANNEQFF.

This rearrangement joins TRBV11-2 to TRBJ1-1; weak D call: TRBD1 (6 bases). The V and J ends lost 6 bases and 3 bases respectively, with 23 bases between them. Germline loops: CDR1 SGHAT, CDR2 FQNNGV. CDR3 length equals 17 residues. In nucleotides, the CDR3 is TGTGCCAGCAGTGGGTTCGGGGGCGACCCTCTGGACACTGAAGCTTTCTTT. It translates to CASSGFGGDPLDTEAFF.

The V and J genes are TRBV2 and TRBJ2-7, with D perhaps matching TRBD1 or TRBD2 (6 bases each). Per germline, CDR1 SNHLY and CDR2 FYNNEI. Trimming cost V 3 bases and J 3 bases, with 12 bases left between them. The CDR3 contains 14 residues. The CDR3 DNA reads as TGTGCCAGCAGTGACCGGGGGACACTCTACGAGCAGTACTTC. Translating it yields CASSDRGTLYEQYF.

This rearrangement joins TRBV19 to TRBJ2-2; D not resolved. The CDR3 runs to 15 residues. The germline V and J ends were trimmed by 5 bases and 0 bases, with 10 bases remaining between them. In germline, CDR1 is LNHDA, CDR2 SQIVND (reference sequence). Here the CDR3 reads CASSPRVTNTGELFF. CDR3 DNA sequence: TGTGCCAGTAGTCCACGGGTCACGAACACCGGGGAGCTGTTTTTT.

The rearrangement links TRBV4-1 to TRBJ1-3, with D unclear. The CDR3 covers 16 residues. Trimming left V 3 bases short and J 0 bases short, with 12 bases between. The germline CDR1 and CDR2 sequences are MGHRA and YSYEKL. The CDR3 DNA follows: TGCGCCAGCAGCCAGACATTCGTTGTCTCTGGAAACACCATATATTTT. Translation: CASSQTFVVSGNTIYF.

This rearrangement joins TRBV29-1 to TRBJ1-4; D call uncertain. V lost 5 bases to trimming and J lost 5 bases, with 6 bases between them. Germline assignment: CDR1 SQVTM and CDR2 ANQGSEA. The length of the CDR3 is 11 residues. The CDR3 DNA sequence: TGCAGCGTTACCGGGAATGAAAAACTGTTTTTT. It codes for CSVTGNEKLFF.

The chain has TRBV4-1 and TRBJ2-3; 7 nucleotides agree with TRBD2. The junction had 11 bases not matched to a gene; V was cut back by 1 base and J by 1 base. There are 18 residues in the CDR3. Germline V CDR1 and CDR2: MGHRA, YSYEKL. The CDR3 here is CASSQVSWLAARTDTQYF. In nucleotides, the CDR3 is TGCGCCAGCAGCCAAGTTTCGTGGCTAGCGGCGCGCACAGATACGCAGTATTTT.

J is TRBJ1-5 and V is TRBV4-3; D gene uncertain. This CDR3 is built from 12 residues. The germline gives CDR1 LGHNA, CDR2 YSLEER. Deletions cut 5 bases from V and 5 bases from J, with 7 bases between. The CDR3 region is CASSDFDQPQHF. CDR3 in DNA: TGCGCCAGCAGCGATTTTGATCAGCCCCAGCATTTT.

For the CDR3, the DNA is TGCGCCAGCAGCCAGGGAGGGACAGGGCCCGAGCAGTACTTC. Its protein product is CASSQGGTGPEQYF. The genes are TRBV4-1 and TRBJ2-7; 9 bases align to TRBD1. Germline CDR1 MGHRA, CDR2 YSYEKL. The CDR3 loop spans 14 amino acids. V shed 3 bases and J 6 bases; nucleotides not matched to a gene: 6.

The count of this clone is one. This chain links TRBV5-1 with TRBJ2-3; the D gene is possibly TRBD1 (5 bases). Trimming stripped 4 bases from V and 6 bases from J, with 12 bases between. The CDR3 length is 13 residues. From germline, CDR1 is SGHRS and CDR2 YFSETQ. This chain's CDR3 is CASSPRVPDTQYF. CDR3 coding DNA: TGCGCCAGCAGCCCCAGGGTCCCCGATACGCAGTATTTT.

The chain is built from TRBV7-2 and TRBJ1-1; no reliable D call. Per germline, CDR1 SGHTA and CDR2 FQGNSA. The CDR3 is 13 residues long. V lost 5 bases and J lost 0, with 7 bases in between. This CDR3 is CASSKELNTEAFF. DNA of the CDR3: TGTGCCAGCAGCAAGGAGTTGAACACTGAAGCTTTCTTT.

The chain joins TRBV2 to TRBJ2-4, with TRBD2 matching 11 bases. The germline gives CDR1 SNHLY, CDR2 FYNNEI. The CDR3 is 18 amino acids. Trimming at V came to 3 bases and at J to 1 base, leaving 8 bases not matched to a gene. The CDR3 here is CASSDYLAGGWAKNIQYF. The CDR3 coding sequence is TGTGCCAGCAGTGATTACCTAGCGGGGGGATGGGCCAAAAACATTCAGTACTTC. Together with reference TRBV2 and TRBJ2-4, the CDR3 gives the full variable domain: EPEVTQTPSHQVTQMGQEVILRCVPISNHLYFYWYRQILGQKVEFLVSFYNNEISEKSEIFDDQFSVERPDGSNFTLKIRSTKLEDSAMYFCASSDYLAGGWAKNIQYFGAGTRLSVL.

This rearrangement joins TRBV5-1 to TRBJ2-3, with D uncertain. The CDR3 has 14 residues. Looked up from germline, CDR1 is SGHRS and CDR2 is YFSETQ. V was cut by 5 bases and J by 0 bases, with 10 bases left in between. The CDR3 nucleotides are TGCGCCAGCAGTGTTCTCCCTAGCACAGATACGCAGTATTTT. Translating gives CASSVLPSTDTQYF.

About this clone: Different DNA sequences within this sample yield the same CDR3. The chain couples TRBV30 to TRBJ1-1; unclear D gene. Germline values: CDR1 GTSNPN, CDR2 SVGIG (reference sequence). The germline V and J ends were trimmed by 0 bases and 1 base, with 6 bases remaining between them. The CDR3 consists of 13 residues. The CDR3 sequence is CAWSVGKNTEAFF. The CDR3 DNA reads TGTGCCTGGAGTGTAGGTAAGAACACTGAAGCTTTCTTT.

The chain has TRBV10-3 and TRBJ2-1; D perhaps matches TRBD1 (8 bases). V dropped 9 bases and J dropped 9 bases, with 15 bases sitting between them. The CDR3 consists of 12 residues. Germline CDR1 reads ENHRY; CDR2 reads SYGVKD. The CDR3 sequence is CAIEQGEGEQFF. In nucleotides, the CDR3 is TGTGCCATAGAACAGGGGGAGGGTGAGCAGTTCTTC.

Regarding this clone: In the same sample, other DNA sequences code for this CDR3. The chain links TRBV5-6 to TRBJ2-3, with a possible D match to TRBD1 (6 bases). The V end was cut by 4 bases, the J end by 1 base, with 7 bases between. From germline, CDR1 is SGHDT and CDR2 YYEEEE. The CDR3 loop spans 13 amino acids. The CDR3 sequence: CASSPGGTDTQYF. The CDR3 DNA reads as TGTGCCAGCAGCCCAGGGGGCACAGATACGCAGTATTTT.

CDR3 loop: CASSARDRSQPQHF. In nucleotides, the CDR3 is TGTGCCAGTAGTGCCAGGGATCGTAGTCAGCCCCAGCATTTT. This sequence joins TRBV19 and TRBJ1-5; possible D gene TRBD1, 5 bases. The CDR3 is 14 residues long. CDR1 is LNHDA, CDR2 SQIVND, per germline (reference sequence). Between the trimmed V and J ends, which lost 5 bases and 6 bases, there was a span of 14 bases.

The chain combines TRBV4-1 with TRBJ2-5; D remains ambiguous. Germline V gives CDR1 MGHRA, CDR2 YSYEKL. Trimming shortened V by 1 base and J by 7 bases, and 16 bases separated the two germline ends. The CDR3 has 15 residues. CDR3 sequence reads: CASSQGSSPSRTQYF. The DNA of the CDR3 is TGCGCCAGCAGCCAAGGGAGTAGCCCATCGAGGACCCAGTACTTC.

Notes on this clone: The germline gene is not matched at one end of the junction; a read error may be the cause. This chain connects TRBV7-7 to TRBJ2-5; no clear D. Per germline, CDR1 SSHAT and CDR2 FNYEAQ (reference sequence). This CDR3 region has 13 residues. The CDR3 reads CASSFVPKETQYF. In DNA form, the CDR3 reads TGTGCTAGCAGCTTTGTCCCTAAAGAGACCCAGTACTTC.

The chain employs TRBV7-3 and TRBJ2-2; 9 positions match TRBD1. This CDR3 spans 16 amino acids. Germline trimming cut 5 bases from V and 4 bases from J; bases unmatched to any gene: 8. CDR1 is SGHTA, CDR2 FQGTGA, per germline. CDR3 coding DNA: TGTGCCAGCAGCGGACGGGGACAGGGTCCCACCGGGGAGCTGTTTTTT. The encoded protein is CASSGRGQGPTGELFF.

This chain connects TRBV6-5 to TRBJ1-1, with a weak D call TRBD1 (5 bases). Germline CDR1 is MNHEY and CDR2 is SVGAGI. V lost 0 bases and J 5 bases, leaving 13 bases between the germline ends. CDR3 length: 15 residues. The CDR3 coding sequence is TGTGCCAGCAGTTACTCGACGGGCCGGGGGACTGAAGCTTTCTTT. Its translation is CASSYSTGRGTEAFF.

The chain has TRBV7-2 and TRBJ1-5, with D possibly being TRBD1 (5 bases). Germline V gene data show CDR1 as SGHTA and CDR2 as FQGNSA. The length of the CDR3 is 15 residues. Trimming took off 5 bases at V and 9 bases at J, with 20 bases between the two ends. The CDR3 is CASSPSPEAGRPQHF. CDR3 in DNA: TGTGCCAGCAGCCCTTCGCCGGAGGCAGGGCGGCCCCAGCATTTT.

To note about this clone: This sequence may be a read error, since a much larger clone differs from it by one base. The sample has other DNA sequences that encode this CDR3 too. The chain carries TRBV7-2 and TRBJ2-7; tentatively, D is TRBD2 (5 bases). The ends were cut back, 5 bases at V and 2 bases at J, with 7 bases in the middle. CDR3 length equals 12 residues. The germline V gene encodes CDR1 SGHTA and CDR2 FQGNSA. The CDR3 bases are TGTGCCAGCAGCCGCGGGCCCTACGAGCAGTACTTC. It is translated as CASSRGPYEQYF.

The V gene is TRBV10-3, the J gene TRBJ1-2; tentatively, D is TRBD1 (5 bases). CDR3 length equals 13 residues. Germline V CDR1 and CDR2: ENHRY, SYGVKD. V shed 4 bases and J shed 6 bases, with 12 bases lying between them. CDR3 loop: CAISGRDGDGYTF. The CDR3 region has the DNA TGTGCCATCAGTGGCCGGGACGGAGATGGCTACACCTTC.